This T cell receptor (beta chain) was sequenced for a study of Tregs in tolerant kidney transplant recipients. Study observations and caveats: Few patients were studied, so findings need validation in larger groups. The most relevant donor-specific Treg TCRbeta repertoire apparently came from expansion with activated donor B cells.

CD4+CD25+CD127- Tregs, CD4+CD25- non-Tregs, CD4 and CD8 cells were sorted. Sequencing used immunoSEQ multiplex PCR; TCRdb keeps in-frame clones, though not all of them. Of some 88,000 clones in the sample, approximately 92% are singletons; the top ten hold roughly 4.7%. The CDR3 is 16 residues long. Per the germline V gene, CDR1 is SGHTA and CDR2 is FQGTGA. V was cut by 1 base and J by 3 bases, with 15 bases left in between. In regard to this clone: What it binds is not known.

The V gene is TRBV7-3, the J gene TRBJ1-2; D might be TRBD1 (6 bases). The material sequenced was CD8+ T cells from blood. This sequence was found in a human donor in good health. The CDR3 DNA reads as TGTGCCAGCAGCTTAATCCGCAGGGGCAGAGACTATGGCTACACCTTC. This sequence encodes CASSLIRRGRDYGYTF. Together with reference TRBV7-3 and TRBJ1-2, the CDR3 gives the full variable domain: GAGVSQTPSNKVTEKGKYVELRCDPISGHTALYWYRQSLGQGPEFLIYFQGTGAADDSGLPNDRFFAVRPEGSVSTLKIQRTERGDSAVYLCASSLIRRGRDYGYTFGSGTRLTVV.